This TCR beta chain was identified in a study of T-cell reconstitution after alpha-beta-depleted transplantation in children. It was with unique molecular identifiers that the TCRbeta library was prepared. TCRdb called the PCR reads again in MiXCR, with one record for every CDR3 protein. Of approximately 250,000 distinct CDR3 sequences listed, approximately 9.9% are singletons. This clonotype has a count of ten or more. Germline loops: CDR1 ENHRY, CDR2 SYGVKD. Trimming removed 6 bases at V and 4 bases at J, with 12 bases between. The CDR3 has 14 residues. The source of this sequence is a human donor who donated a stem cell graft to a child with SCID. V gene TRBV10-3 combines with J gene TRBJ1-4; the D gene is possibly TRBD1 (6 bases). Sequenced material: PBMCs from the stem cell graft donor, taken from the stem cell graft. CDR3 amino acids: CAIRPDRFNEKLFF. Here the CDR3 DNA reads TGTGCCATCAGGCCTGACAGGTTTAATGAAAAACTGTTTTTT.